Below, one T cell receptor (beta chain) is given with its context. The data were taken from a study of CD8+CD57+ T cells in acquired aplastic anemia. Study background: DNA from sorted CD4+ and CD8+ cells averaged roughly 3.4 ug.

Germline-derived CDR1 and CDR2 are SGHRS and YFSETQ. This CDR3 spans 15 amino acids. V lost 6 bases and J lost 3; bases outside the gene matches: 10. Template material for TCR beta VDJ and CDR3 profiling consisted of genomic DNA. One entry per CDR3 protein, called by TCRdb with MiXCR from the reads. The repertoire consists of more than 250,000 distinct CDR3 sequences, with approximately 56% occurring once and the leading ten covering 7.5% to 9%. Sequencing was performed on sorted CD4+, CD8+, or CD8+CD57+ T cells (not recorded which) from PBMCs. This sequence originates from a human donor with severe aplastic anemia or a healthy control (not recorded which). The chain employs TRBV5-1 and TRBJ2-7; 9 bases are a match to TRBD1. CDR3 region: CASTSAGTGYYEQYF. The CDR3 DNA sequence: TGCGCCAGCACCTCCGCAGGGACAGGGTACTACGAGCAGTACTTC.